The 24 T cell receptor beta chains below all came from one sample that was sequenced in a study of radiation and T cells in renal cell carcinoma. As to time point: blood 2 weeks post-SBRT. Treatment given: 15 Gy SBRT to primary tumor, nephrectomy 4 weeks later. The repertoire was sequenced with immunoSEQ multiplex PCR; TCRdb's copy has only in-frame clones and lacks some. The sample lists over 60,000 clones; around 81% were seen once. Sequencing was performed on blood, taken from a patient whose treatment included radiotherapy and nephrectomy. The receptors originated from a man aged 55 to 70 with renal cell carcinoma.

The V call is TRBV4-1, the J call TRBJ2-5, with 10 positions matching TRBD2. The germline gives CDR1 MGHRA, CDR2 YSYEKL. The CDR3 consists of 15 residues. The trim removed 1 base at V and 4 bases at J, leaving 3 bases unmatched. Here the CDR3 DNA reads TGCGCCAGCAGCCAAGGTGAGCGGGAGGGAGAGACCCAGTACTTC. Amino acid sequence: CASSQGEREGETQYF.

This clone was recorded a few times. The CDR3: CASRLGQGFYGYTF. CDR3 bases: TGTGCCAGTAGGTTGGGACAGGGTTTCTATGGCTACACCTTC. V gene TRBV19 combines with J gene TRBJ1-2, with 9 nucleotides matching TRBD1. J gave up 4 bases and V 6 bases, and 6 bases lay outside the gene matches. The CDR3 has 14 residues. CDR1 is LNHDA, CDR2 SQIVND, per germline (reference sequence).

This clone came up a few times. For the CDR3, the DNA is TGCGCCAGCAGTGAGTCGAAAACCCGCGAGCAGTTCTTC. Translating it yields CASSESKTREQFF. V is TRBV10-1 and J is TRBJ2-1; D gene ambiguous. CDR3 length: 13 residues. Germline V gives CDR1 WNHNN, CDR2 SYGVQD (reference sequence). V lost 0 bases, J lost 10 bases, and 10 bases lay in between.

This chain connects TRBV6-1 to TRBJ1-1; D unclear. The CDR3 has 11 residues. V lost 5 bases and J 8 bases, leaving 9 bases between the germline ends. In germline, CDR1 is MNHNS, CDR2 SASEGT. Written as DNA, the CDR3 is TGTGCCAGCAGTTATAGGCGGGAAGCTTTCTTT. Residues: CASSYRREAFF.

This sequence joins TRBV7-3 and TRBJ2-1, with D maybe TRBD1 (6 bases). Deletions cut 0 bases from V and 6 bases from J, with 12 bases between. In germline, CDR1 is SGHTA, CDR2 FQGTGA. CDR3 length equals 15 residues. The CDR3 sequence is CASSLTPTGINEQFF. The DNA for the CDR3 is TGTGCCAGCAGCTTAACCCCTACAGGGATCAATGAGCAGTTCTTC.

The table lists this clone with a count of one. The CDR3 DNA follows: TGTGCCAGCATGGGACTAGCGGGATACAATGAGCAGTTCTTC. Encoded protein: CASMGLAGYNEQFF. The rearrangement links TRBV27 to TRBJ2-1, with 13 bases lining up with TRBD2. Trimming at V came to 7 bases and at J to 4 bases, leaving 1 base not matched to a gene. CDR3 length equals 14 residues. In germline, CDR1 is MNHEY, CDR2 SMNVEV (reference sequence).

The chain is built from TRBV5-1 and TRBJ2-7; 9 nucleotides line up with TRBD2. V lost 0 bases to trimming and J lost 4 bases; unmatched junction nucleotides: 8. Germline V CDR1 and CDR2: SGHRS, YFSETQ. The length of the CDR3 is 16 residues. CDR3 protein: CASSLEIAGARYEQYF. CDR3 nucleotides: TGCGCCAGCAGCTTGGAAATAGCGGGGGCCCGATACGAGCAGTACTTC. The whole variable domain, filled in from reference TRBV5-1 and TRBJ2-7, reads KAGVTQTPRYLIKTRGQQVTLSCSPISGHRSVSWYQQTPGQGLQFLFEYFSETQRNKGNFPGRFSGRQFSNSRSEMNVSTLELGDSALYLCASSLEIAGARYEQYFGPGTRLTVT.

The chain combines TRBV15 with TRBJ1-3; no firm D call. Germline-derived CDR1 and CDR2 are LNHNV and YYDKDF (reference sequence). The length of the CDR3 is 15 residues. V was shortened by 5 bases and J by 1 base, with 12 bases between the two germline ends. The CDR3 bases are TGTGCCACCAGCCGAGGGATCGGTTCTGGAAACACCATATATTTT. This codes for CATSRGIGSGNTIYF.

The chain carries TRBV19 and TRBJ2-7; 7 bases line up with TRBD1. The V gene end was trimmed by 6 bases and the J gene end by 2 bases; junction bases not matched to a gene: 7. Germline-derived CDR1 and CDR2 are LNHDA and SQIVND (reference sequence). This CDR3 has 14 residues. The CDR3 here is CASRHKGTAYEQYF. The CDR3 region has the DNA TGTGCCAGTAGGCACAAGGGGACAGCCTACGAGCAGTACTTC.

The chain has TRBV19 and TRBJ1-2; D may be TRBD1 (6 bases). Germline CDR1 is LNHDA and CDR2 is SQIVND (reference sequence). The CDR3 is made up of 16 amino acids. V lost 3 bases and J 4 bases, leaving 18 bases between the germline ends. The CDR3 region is CASSMGAAGSGYGYTF. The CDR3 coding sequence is TGTGCCAGTAGTATGGGGGCAGCGGGATCCGGCTATGGCTACACCTTC.

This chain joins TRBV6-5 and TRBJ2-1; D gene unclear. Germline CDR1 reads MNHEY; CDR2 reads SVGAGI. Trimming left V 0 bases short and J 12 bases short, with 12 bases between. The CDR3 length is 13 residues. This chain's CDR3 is CASSYSGSLGQFF. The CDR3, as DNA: TGTGCCAGCAGTTACTCAGGCTCCTTGGGGCAGTTCTTC.

The CDR3 is CASSPSSNSPLHF. In DNA form, the CDR3 reads TGTGCCAGCTCACCGAGCTCGAATTCACCCCTCCACTTT. This chain uses TRBV18 with TRBJ1-6; D gene unclear. Germline V gives CDR1 KGHSH, CDR2 LQKENI. This CDR3 is built from 13 residues. Between the trimmed V and J ends, which lost 3 bases and 7 bases, there was a span of 7 bases.

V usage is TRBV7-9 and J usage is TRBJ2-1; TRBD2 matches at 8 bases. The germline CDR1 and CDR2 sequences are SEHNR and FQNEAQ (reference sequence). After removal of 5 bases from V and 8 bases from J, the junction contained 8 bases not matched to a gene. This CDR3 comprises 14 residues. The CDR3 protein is CASSDSGVFDEQFF. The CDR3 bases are TGTGCCAGCAGCGATAGCGGGGTTTTCGATGAGCAGTTCTTC.

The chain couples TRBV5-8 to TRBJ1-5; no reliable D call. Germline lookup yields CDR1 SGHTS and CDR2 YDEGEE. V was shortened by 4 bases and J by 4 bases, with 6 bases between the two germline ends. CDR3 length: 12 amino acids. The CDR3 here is CASSRINQPQHF. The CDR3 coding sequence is TGTGCCAGCAGCCGCATTAATCAGCCCCAGCATTTT.

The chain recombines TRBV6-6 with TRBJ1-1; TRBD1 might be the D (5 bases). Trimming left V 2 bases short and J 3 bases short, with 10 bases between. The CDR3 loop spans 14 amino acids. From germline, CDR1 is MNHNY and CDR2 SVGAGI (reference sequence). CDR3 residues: CASSYGGLDTEAFF. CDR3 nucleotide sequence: TGTGCCAGCAGTTACGGGGGTTTGGACACTGAAGCTTTCTTT.

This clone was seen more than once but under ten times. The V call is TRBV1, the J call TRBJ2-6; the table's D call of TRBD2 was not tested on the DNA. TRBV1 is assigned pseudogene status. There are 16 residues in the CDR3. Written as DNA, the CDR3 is TGCACCAGCAGCCAAGAGCGGAGGTCTGGGGCCAACGTCCTGACTTTC. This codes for CTSSQERRSGANVLTF.

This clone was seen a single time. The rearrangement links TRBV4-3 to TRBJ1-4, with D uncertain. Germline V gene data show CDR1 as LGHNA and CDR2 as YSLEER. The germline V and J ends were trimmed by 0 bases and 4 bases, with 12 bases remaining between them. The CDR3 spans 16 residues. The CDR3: CASSQDRRYYNEKLFF. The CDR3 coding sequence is TGCGCCAGCAGCCAAGATCGGAGGTACTATAATGAAAAACTGTTTTTT.

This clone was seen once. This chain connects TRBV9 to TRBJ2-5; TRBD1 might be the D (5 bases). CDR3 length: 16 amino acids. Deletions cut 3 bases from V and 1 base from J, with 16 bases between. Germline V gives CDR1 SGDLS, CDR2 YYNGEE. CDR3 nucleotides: TGTGCCAGCAGCGCCCGCGGTGACAGCCGCCAAGAGACCCAGTACTTC. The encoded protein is CASSARGDSRQETQYF.

The CDR3 sequence is CAWSGSRETQYF. CDR3 bases: TGTGCCTGGAGCGGATCAAGGGAGACCCAGTACTTC. The V and J genes are TRBV30 and TRBJ2-5; no definite D call. The V end lost 3 bases, the J end lost 5 bases, and 10 bases lay between the germline ends. CDR1 is GTSNPN, CDR2 SVGIG, per germline (reference sequence). This CDR3 spans 12 amino acids.

CDR3 in amino acids: CASSDTDLDNQPQHF. The DNA for the CDR3 is TGTGCCAGCAGTGACACGGACCTCGACAATCAGCCCCAGCATTTT. The chain is built from TRBV2 and TRBJ1-5, with unresolved D. CDR1 SNHLY and CDR2 FYNNEI come from the germline V gene. V lost 3 bases, J lost 3 bases, and 12 bases lay in between. This CDR3 contains 15 residues.

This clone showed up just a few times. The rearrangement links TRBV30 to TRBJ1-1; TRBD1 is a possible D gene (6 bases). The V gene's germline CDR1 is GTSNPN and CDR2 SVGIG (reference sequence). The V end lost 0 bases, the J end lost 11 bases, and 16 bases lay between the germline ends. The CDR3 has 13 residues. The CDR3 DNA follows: TGTGCCTGGAGTGTAGGCGGGGGCGGAGGGGCTTTCTTT. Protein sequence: CAWSVGGGGGAFF.

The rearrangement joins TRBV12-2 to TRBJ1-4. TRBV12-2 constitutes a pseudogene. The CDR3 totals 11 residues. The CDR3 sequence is CASRVNEKLFF. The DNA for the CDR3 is TGTGCAAGTCGCGTTAATGAAAAACTGTTTTTT.

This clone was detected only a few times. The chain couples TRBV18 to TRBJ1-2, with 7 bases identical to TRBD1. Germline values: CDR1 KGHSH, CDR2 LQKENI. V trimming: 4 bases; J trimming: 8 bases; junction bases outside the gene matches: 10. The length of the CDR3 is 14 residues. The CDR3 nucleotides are TGTGCCAGCTCACATACAGGGGTTGGAGAGGGCTACACCTTC. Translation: CASSHTGVGEGYTF.

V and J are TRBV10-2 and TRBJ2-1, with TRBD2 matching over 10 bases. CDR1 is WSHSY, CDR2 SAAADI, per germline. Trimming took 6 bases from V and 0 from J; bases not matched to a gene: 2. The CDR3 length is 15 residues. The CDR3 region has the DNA TGCGCCAGCAGAGTAGCGGGGGGCTCCTACAATGAGCAGTTCTTC. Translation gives CASRVAGGSYNEQFF.